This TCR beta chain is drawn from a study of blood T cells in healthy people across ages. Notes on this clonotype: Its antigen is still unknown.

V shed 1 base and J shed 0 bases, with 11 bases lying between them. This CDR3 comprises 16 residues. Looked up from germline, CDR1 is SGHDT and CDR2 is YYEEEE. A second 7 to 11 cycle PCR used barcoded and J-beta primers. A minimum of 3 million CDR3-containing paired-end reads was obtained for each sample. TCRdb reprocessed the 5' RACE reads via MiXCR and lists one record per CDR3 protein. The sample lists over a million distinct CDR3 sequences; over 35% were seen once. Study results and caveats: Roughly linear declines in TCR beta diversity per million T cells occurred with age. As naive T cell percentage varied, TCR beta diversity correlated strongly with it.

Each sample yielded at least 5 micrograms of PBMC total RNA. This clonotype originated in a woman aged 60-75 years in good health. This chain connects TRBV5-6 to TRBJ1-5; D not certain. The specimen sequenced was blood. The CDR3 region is CASSLMGPYSNQPQHF. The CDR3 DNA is TGTGCCAGCAGCTTGATGGGCCCGTATAGCAATCAGCCCCAGCATTTT.